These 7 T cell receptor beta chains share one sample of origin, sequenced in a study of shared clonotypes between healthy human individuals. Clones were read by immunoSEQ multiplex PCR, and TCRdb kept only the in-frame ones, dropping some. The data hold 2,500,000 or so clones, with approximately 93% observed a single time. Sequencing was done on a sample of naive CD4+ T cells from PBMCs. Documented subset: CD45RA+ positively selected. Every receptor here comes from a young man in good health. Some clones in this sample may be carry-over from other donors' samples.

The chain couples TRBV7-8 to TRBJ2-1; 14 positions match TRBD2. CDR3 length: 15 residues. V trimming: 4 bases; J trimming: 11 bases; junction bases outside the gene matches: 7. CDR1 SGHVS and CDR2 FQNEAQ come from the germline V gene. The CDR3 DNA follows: TGTGCCAGCAGCTCTCCGGGACTAGCGGGGGTGAAGCAGTTCTTC. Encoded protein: CASSSPGLAGVKQFF.

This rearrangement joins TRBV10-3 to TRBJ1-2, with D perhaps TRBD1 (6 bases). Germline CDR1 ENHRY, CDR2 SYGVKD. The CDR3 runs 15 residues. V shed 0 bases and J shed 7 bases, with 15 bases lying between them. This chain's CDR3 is CAISESLIGDTGYTF. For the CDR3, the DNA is TGTGCCATCAGTGAGTCGCTTATAGGGGACACTGGCTACACCTTC.

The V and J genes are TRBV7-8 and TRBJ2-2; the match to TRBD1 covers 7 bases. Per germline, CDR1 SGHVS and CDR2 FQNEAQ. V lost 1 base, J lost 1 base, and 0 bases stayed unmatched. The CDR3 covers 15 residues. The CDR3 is CASSLGQGNTGELFF. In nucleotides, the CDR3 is TGTGCCAGCAGCTTAGGACAGGGGAACACCGGGGAGCTGTTTTTT.

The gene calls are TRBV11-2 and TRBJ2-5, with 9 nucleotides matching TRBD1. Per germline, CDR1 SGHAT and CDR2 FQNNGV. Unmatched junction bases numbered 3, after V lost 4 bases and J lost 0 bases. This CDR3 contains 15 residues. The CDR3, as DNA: TGTGCCAGCAGCTCTTGGACAGGGGACCAAGAGACCCAGTACTTC. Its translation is CASSSWTGDQETQYF.

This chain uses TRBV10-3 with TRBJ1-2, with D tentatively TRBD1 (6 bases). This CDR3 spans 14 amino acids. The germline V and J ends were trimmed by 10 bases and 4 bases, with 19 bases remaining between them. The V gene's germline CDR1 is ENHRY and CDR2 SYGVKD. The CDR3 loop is CATSGGLGSYGYTF. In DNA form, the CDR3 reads TGTGCCACCTCGGGGGGGCTGGGATCCTATGGCTACACCTTC.

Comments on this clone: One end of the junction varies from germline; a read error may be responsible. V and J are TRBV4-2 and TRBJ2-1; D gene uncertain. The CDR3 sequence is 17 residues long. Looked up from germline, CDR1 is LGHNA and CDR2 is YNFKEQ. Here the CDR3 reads CASSKEVGDPAYNEQFF. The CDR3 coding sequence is TGTGCCAGCAGCAAAGAAGTAGGAGATCCTGCCTACAATGAGCAGTTCTTC.

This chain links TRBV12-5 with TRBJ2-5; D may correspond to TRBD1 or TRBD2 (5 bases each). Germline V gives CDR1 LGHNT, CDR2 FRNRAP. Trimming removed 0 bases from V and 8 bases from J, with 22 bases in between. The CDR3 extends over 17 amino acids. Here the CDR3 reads CASGLVGRDVLRETQYF. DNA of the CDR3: TGTGCTAGTGGTTTGGTCGGCAGGGACGTATTAAGAGAAACCCAGTACTTC.